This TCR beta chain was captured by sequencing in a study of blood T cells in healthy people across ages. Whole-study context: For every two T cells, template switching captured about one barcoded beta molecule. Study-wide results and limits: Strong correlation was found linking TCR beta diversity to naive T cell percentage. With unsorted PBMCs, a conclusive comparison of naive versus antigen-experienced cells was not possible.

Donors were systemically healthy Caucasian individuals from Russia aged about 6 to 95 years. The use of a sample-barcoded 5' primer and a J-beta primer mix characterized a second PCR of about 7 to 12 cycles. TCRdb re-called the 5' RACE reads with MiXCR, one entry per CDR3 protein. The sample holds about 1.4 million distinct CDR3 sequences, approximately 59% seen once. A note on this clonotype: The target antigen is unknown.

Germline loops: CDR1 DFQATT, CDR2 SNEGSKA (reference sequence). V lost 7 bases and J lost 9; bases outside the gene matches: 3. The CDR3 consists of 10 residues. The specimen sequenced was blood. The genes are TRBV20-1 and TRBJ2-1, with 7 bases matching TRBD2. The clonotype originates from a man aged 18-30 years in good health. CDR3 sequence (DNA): TGCAGTGGTGGGGAGGGTGAGCAGTTCTTC. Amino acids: CSGGEGEQFF.